The 32 T cell receptor beta chains presented below share a single source sample, sequenced in a study of metastatic and nonmetastatic thyroid tumors. No patient received treatment before thyroid surgery. With MiXCR, TCRdb called clones anew from the PCR reads. This sample carries about 59,000 clones, around 15% of them seen once, and the ten largest clones take roughly a tenth. The sample comprised blood. These receptors were collected from a male donor with papillary thyroid cancer or a benign thyroid nodule (not recorded which). Some clones in this sample may be carry-over from other donors' samples.

This chain uses TRBV7-8 with TRBJ2-7; 11 bases are a match to TRBD1. The CDR3 is made up of 17 amino acids. Germline lookup yields CDR1 SGHVS and CDR2 FQNEAQ. V shed 1 base and J 13 bases; nucleotides not matched to a gene: 18. CDR3 residues: CASSLGPGTGGYAVHYF. The CDR3 bases are TGTGCCAGCAGCTTAGGGCCCGGGACAGGGGGATACGCAGTGCATTACTTC.

Worth noting for this clone: A much larger clone differs by one base, so this may be a read error. The identical CDR3 is also encoded by other nucleotide sequences in the sample. The V gene is TRBV4-1, the J gene TRBJ2-3; 8 nucleotides line up with TRBD2. The CDR3 has 17 amino acids. Germline trimming cut 3 bases from V and 5 bases from J; bases unmatched to any gene: 13. From germline, CDR1 is MGHRA and CDR2 YSYEKL. The CDR3 coding sequence is TGCGCCAGCAGCCAGCCTACTAGCGGCCCCAGGCGAGATACGCAGTATTTT. Its protein is CASSQPTSGPRRDTQYF.

Points on this clone: One end of the junction is discordant with germline, which a read error may explain. The rearrangement links TRBV27 to TRBJ2-6; D may be TRBD1 (6 bases). The germline CDR1 and CDR2 sequences are MNHEY and SMNVEV (reference sequence). The CDR3 is made up of 14 amino acids. The CDR3 bases are TGTGCCAGCAATGTAGGTAGGGGGACCAACTTCCTGACTTTC. It codes for CASNVGRGTNFLTF.

This clone came up many times. The V call is TRBV20-1, the J call TRBJ1-2; tentatively, D is TRBD1 (5 bases). The CDR3 covers 14 residues. Germline V gives CDR1 DFQATT, CDR2 SNEGSKA (reference sequence). Trimming shortened V by 2 bases and J by 8 bases, and 18 bases separated the two germline ends. CDR3 coding DNA: TGCAGTGCTAGACCTATCTGGGCGGGGGACGGCTACACCTTC. The encoded protein is CSARPIWAGDGYTF.

This clone was seen at least ten times. The chain has TRBV5-1 and TRBJ1-5; the match to TRBD1 covers 7 bases. Looked up from germline, CDR1 is SGHRS and CDR2 is YFSETQ. Germline trimming cut 4 bases from V and 3 bases from J; bases unmatched to any gene: 16. The CDR3 covers 18 residues. Here the CDR3 reads CASSPGVSGTANNQPQHF. The CDR3 nucleotides are TGCGCCAGCAGCCCGGGGGTTTCCGGGACAGCAAACAATCAGCCCCAGCATTTT. The entire variable domain, with the rest obtained from reference TRBV5-1 and TRBJ1-5, is as follows: KAGVTQTPRYLIKTRGQQVTLSCSPISGHRSVSWYQQTPGQGLQFLFEYFSETQRNKGNFPGRFSGRQFSNSRSEMNVSTLELGDSALYLCASSPGVSGTANNQPQHFGDGTRLSIL.

This clone was seen many times. The genes are TRBV13 and TRBJ1-2; D unclear. This CDR3 has 14 amino acids. Germline assignment: CDR1 PRHDT and CDR2 FYEKMQ (reference sequence). V gave up 1 base and J gave up 4 bases, with 10 bases separating them. CDR3 residues: CASSLEGFAYGYTF. The DNA for the CDR3 is TGTGCCAGCAGCTTAGAAGGGTTTGCCTATGGCTACACCTTC.

In this sample, this clone turned up many times. The rearrangement links TRBV6-1 to TRBJ2-7, with D possibly being TRBD2 (5 bases). Germline V gene data show CDR1 as MNHNS and CDR2 as SASEGT. V was clipped by 0 bases and J by 2 bases, with 14 bases between them. The CDR3 runs to 16 residues. In DNA, the CDR3 is TGTGCCAGCAGTGAAGCGGGAGCCTCAAACACCTACGAGCAGTACGTC. Protein product: CASSEAGASNTYEQYV.

The gene calls are TRBV27 and TRBJ2-7, with 8 bases lining up with TRBD2. V shed 7 bases and J 4 bases; nucleotides not matched to a gene: 15. In germline, CDR1 is MNHEY, CDR2 SMNVEV (reference sequence). The CDR3 runs to 16 residues. The CDR3 nucleotides read TGTGCCAGCACCAGGCCGGTACTAGCGGCAGAGTACGAGCAGTACGTC. Protein product: CASTRPVLAAEYEQYV.

The gene calls are TRBV11-2 and TRBJ2-7; D may match TRBD1 or TRBD2 (5 bases each). Germline V gene sequence: CDR1 SGHAT, CDR2 FQNNGV. This CDR3 has 14 amino acids. V gave up 4 bases and J gave up 7 bases, with 17 bases separating them. The CDR3 region has the DNA TGTGCCAGCAGCTCATTTGGGGCCTCGGGAGAGCAGTACTTC. Residues: CASSSFGASGEQYF.

This chain uses TRBV5-1 with TRBJ2-1, with TRBD2 as a possible D gene (5 bases). With 5 bases removed from V and 4 bases from J, the gap between germline ends came to 16 bases. The CDR3 has 15 amino acids. Germline loops: CDR1 SGHRS, CDR2 YFSETQ. CDR3 in amino acids: CASRIEGVGYNEQFF. CDR3 sequence (DNA): TGCGCCAGCAGAATAGAGGGAGTTGGATACAATGAGCAGTTCTTC.

Comments on this clone: One end of the junction does not line up with germline, which may come from a read error. The chain couples TRBV3-1 to TRBJ2-1; the match to TRBD1 covers 8 bases. CDR3 length: 15 amino acids. Germline V CDR1 and CDR2: LGHDT, YNNKEL (reference sequence). CDR3: CASNQGTGLHNEQFF. CDR3 in DNA: TGTGCCAGCAACCAAGGGACAGGTCTTCACAATGAGCAGTTCTTT.

This clone was detected many times. The rearrangement joins TRBV5-8 to TRBJ1-5; D gene ambiguous. This CDR3 region has 13 residues. Germline V gene lookup returns CDR1 SGHTS and CDR2 YDEGEE. V dropped 4 bases and J dropped 8 bases, with 13 bases sitting between them. CDR3 DNA sequence: TGTGCCAGCAGCCGGAGCGGCTTCAAGCCCCAGCATTTT. This gives the protein CASSRSGFKPQHF.

This clone was seen a handful of times. The CDR3: CASSLAEGCGTQYF. CDR3 DNA: TGTGCCAGCAGTTTAGCGGAAGGTTGTGGGACCCAGTACTTC. The chain employs TRBV12-3 or TRBV12-4 and TRBJ2-5; D call uncertain. Deletions cut 0 bases from V and 7 bases from J, with 12 bases between. The CDR3 consists of 14 residues.

This clone was seen only a few times. The chain has TRBV20-1 and TRBJ2-5; 9 nucleotides line up with TRBD2. With 4 bases clipped from V and 5 bases from J, the junction kept 14 bases outside the gene matches. The germline gives CDR1 DFQATT, CDR2 SNEGSKA (reference sequence). CDR3 length: 16 residues. CDR3 bases: TGCAGTGCTATAGACGGTAGCGGGAGAGGCGGGGAGACCCAGTACTTC. It encodes CSAIDGSGRGGETQYF.

This clone was counted at least ten times. This chain uses TRBV5-1 with TRBJ2-3; D call uncertain. In germline, CDR1 is SGHRS, CDR2 YFSETQ. Trimming stripped 0 bases from V and 5 bases from J, with 10 bases between. CDR3 length equals 14 residues. CDR3 sequence (DNA): TGCGCCAGCAGCTTGGGTGCGAGGTTAGATACGCAGTATTTT. Translating it yields CASSLGARLDTQYF.

This clone was observed at least ten times. This rearrangement joins TRBV6-2 or TRBV6-3 to TRBJ2-1; no definite D call. Germline CDR1 MNHEY, CDR2 SVGEGT. Trimming took off 6 bases at V and 4 bases at J, with 4 bases between the two ends. The CDR3 sequence is 11 residues long. The CDR3 loop reads CASSLYNEQFF. For the CDR3, the DNA is TGTGCCAGCAGCTTGTACAATGAGCAGTTCTTC.

The sample holds many counts of this clone. J is TRBJ1-5 and V is TRBV6-2 or TRBV6-3; D call uncertain. Germline CDR1 MNHEY, CDR2 SVGEGT. CDR3 length equals 11 residues. With 6 bases removed from V and 9 bases from J, the gap between germline ends came to 9 bases. As DNA, the CDR3 is TGTGCCAGCAGCCGCCCCGGGCCCCAGCATTTT. Translation gives CASSRPGPQHF.

This clone came up many times. This chain connects TRBV4-3 to TRBJ2-5; TRBD1 matches 8 bases. Germline V gene lookup returns CDR1 LGHNA and CDR2 YSLEER. Trimming took 0 bases from V and 2 from J; bases not matched to a gene: 11. This CDR3 is built from 18 residues. The CDR3 nucleotides are TGCGCCAGCAGCCAAGATCTACTTGGGACAGGTAATCAAGAGACCCAGTACTTC. Translating it yields CASSQDLLGTGNQETQYF.

For this clone: A read error may explain this, as a much larger clone is one base away. The rearrangement links TRBV24-1 to TRBJ2-3, with 7 bases aligning to TRBD2. The germline V gene encodes CDR1 KGHDR and CDR2 SFDVKD. The CDR3 consists of 17 residues. With 4 bases clipped from V and 2 bases from J, the junction kept 11 bases outside the gene matches. The CDR3 reads CATSEGLAVLFTDTQYF. The CDR3 region has the DNA TGTGCCACCAGTGAGGGTCTAGCGGTACTTTTCACAGATACGCAGTATTTT.

This clone was seen at least ten times. This chain links TRBV20-1 with TRBJ2-4; D gene unclear. V gave up 0 bases and J gave up 1 base, with 10 bases separating them. Germline V gene lookup returns CDR1 DFQATT and CDR2 SNEGSKA (reference sequence). The CDR3 is 15 amino acids. The CDR3 DNA is TGCAGTGCTAGAGATGAAGGTTTTGCCAAAAACATTCAGTACTTC. It yields the protein CSARDEGFAKNIQYF.

This clone has ten or more counts. The chain recombines TRBV5-1 with TRBJ2-2; D is undetermined. The CDR3 extends over 15 amino acids. Germline V gene sequence: CDR1 SGHRS, CDR2 YFSETQ. V gave up 0 bases and J gave up 4 bases, with 10 bases separating them. Here the CDR3 reads CASSLASWITGELFF. The CDR3 DNA reads as TGCGCCAGCAGCTTGGCATCCTGGATCACCGGGGAGCTGTTTTTT.

This clone was seen just once. A much larger clone lies one base from this, so it may be a read error. The rearrangement uses TRBV7-7 and TRBJ2-5; 7 positions agree with TRBD1. The CDR3 spans 17 residues. From germline, CDR1 is SSHAT and CDR2 FNYEAQ (reference sequence). The CDR3 nucleotides read TGTGCTAGCAGCCATCGTGTGGTCAGGGGGAAGATGGAGACCCAGTACTTC. This translates into CASSHRVVRGKMETQYF.

This clone came up many times. The chain combines TRBV24-1 with TRBJ2-5, with D possibly being TRBD1 (5 bases). The V and J ends lost 4 bases and 5 bases respectively, with 16 bases between them. This CDR3 spans 15 amino acids. The V gene's germline CDR1 is KGHDR and CDR2 SFDVKD. For the CDR3, the DNA is TGTGCCACCAGTGACTCCCTGACAGATTCGGAGACCCAGTACTTC. Its translation is CATSDSLTDSETQYF.

This clone was seen repeatedly, ten times or more. This chain connects TRBV5-1 to TRBJ1-2, with no clear D. Trimming pared 4 bases from V and 5 bases from J, leaving 18 bases between. Germline-derived CDR1 and CDR2 are SGHRS and YFSETQ. This CDR3 spans 15 amino acids. In DNA form, the CDR3 reads TGCGCCAGCAGCGCCGACCTGGGTAAAGGGTATGGCTACACCTTC. Amino acids: CASSADLGKGYGYTF.

In this sample, this clone turned up many times. V is TRBV12-3 or TRBV12-4 and J is TRBJ2-2; D unresolved. CDR3 size: 12 residues. Deletions cut 9 bases from V and 5 bases from J, with 10 bases between. This CDR3 reads CASFLGTGELFF. The CDR3 DNA sequence: TGTGCCAGTTTTTTGGGGACCGGGGAGCTGTTTTTT.

The sample holds many counts of this clone. This sample also contains other DNA sequences that code for the same CDR3. The chain has TRBV30 and TRBJ2-2; no clear D. V lost 6 bases to trimming and J lost 4 bases, with 15 bases between them. Germline lookup yields CDR1 GTSNPN and CDR2 SVGIG (reference sequence). CDR3 length: 14 amino acids. The CDR3: CACPIWIGTGELFF. DNA for the CDR3: TGTGCCTGCCCGATCTGGATTGGCACCGGGGAGCTGTTTTTT.

The V gene is TRBV12-3 or TRBV12-4, the J gene TRBJ1-5; TRBD1 agrees at 8 bases. The trim removed 5 bases at V and 0 bases at J, leaving 9 bases unmatched. This CDR3 contains 17 residues. The CDR3 loop reads CASSPQGADYSNQPQHF. CDR3 DNA sequence: TGTGCCAGCAGTCCTCAGGGGGCCGACTATAGCAATCAGCCCCAGCATTTT.

At least ten counts were recorded for this clone. The sample holds other DNA sequences that translate to the same CDR3. The V gene is TRBV18, the J gene TRBJ1-5; D is unresolved. CDR3 size: 15 residues. Trimming took off 3 bases at V and 9 bases at J, with 18 bases between the two ends. Germline CDR1 reads KGHSH; CDR2 reads LQKENI. CDR3 sequence reads: CASSPQNEEKGPQHF. CDR3 nucleotide sequence: TGTGCCAGCTCACCTCAGAATGAGGAAAAAGGGCCCCAGCATTTT.

With respect to this clone: A much larger clone is a single base away; this may be a read error. The V and J genes are TRBV6-1 and TRBJ2-1; D is uncertain. The CDR3 spans 12 residues. Germline CDR1 and CDR2: MNHNS and SASEGT. V lost 7 bases to trimming and J lost 8 bases, with 12 bases between them. CDR3 loop: CASIPGDYEQFF. The CDR3 DNA reads TGTGCCAGCATCCCGGGTGACTATGAGCAGTTCTTC.

At least ten counts were recorded for this clone. The rearrangement joins TRBV11-2 to TRBJ2-3; D might be TRBD2 (6 bases). Trimming stripped 1 base from V and 0 bases from J, with 11 bases between. This CDR3 contains 16 residues. The germline gives CDR1 SGHAT, CDR2 FQNNGV. The CDR3 DNA reads as TGTGCCAGCAGCTTAGTGTCTGGACTAAGCACAGATACGCAGTATTTT. It encodes CASSLVSGLSTDTQYF.

This clone was detected only a few times. The CDR3 loop reads CASSTGWGTPPGADTQYF. The DNA for the CDR3 is TGTGCCAGCAGCACCGGGTGGGGCACCCCCCCGGGGGCAGATACGCAGTATTTT. This chain links TRBV11-1 with TRBJ2-3; D possibly corresponds to TRBD2 (6 bases). Trimming pared 5 bases from V and 4 bases from J, leaving 25 bases between. The CDR3 is made up of 18 amino acids. Germline V gene sequence: CDR1 SGHAT, CDR2 FQDESV (reference sequence).

Comments on this clone: Given a much more abundant clone one base away, this may be a read error. The chain employs TRBV4-2 and TRBJ2-3; 8 bases align to TRBD2. This CDR3 region has 15 residues. Germline CDR1 reads LGHNA; CDR2 reads YNFKEQ. The trim removed 1 base at V and 5 bases at J, leaving 5 bases unmatched. The CDR3 sequence: CASSQAGGEEDTQYF. CDR3 bases: TGTGCCAGCAGCCAAGCGGGAGGGGAGGAAGATACGCAGTATTTT.